Listed below are T cell receptor beta chains from one sample, sequenced in a study of graft-versus-host responses after intestinal transplantation. Clones were read by immunoSEQ multiplex PCR, and TCRdb kept only the in-frame ones, dropping some. The sample has approximately 60,000 clones, roughly 90% seen once. The sample consisted of PBMCs, taken 26 days after transplant. The receptor set was obtained from a human patient who received an intestinal transplant, so some T cells may come from the graft donor. Each CDR3 is given with its conserved first and last residue. A D gene is named only where the DNA matches it firmly. Clone size is shown for a subset of rows, as once, few, many or a class of expanded clone.

V gene	D gene	clone size	J gene	CDR3 DNA	CDR3 protein
TRBV7-8	TRBD1	.	TRBJ1-1	TGTGCCAGCAGCTTAGAAGAGGGGGCTCTCACTGAAGCTTTCTTT	CASSLEEGALTEAFF
TRBV10-3	TRBD2	few	TRBJ2-1	TGTGCCATCAGTGATGAGCGGGAGTACAATGAGCAGTTCTTC	CAISDEREYNEQFF
TRBV4-3	TRBD1	.	TRBJ2-5	TGCGCCAGCAGCCAAAGCAGGGGGCAAGAGACCCAGTACTTC	CASSQSRGQETQYF
TRBV7-2	TRBD1	.	TRBJ2-7	TGTGCCAGCAGCTCCAGAGGGACAGCCTACGAGCAGTACTTC	CASSSRGTAYEQYF
TRBV27	.	.	TRBJ2-2	TGTGCCAGCAGGGGCTTTAACACCGGGGAGCTGTTTTTT	CASRGFNTGELFF
TRBV28	.	.	TRBJ2-7	TGTGCCAGCAGTTTACAAAGGGAGCTGACCGAGCAGTACTTC	CASSLQRELTEQYF
TRBV9	.	.	TRBJ1-2	TGTGCCAGCAGCGTAGATTCGTCCGGGAGGTACTATGGCTACACCTTC	CASSVDSSGRYYGYTF
TRBV6-5	TRBD1	few	TRBJ1-1	TGTGCCAGCCGGGGACAGGGGTTTCGGAACACTGAAGCTTTCTTT	CASRGQGFRNTEAFF
TRBV10-1	.	few	TRBJ1-5	TGCGCCAGCAGTGCAGGGTTGGAAGGGCAACCCCAGCATTTT	CASSAGLEGQPQHF
TRBV2	TRBD1	.	TRBJ2-3	TGTGCCAGCAGTGGACAGGGGGCAGATACGCAGTATTTT	CASSGQGADTQYF
TRBV5-1	.	.	TRBJ2-3	TGCGCCAGTTCGGACGGGGGCGGGACAGCTATCACAGATACGCAGTATTTT	CASSDGGGTAITDTQYF
TRBV28	.	.	TRBJ2-1	TGTGCCAGCAGTTTATCAGGGGTTGGGGATGAGCAGTTCTTC	CASSLSGVGDEQFF
TRBV6-1	.	.	TRBJ1-5	TGTGCCAGCAGTCGGCAGGGACACAATCAGCCCCAGCATTTT	CASSRQGHNQPQHF
TRBV6-5	.	.	TRBJ2-2	TGTGCCAGCAGTTACTCGGAGGGGACCGGGGAGCTGTTTTTT	CASSYSEGTGELFF
TRBV6-1	.	.	TRBJ1-1	TGTGCCAGCAGGGTCTATGTGTTCACTGAAGCTTTCTTT	CASRVYVFTEAFF
TRBV5-1	.	.	TRBJ1-2	TGCGCCAGCAGCTTGGGGGACTCAAACTATGGCTACACCTTC	CASSLGDSNYGYTF
TRBV11-3	.	.	TRBJ2-3	TGTGCCAGCAGCTTACAGGGGACAGATACGCAGTATTTT	CASSLQGTDTQYF
TRBV6-1	.	.	TRBJ2-1	TGTGCCAGCAGTGAAGATACAGGGTCCGGGAATGAGCAGTTCTTC	CASSEDTGSGNEQFF
TRBV4-1	.	.	TRBJ1-4	TGCGCCAGCAGCCAACTCCTCCCCGAAAAACTGTTTTTT	CASSQLLPEKLFF
TRBV15	TRBD2	.	TRBJ2-2	TGTGCCACCGGAGGACTAGCGACGAACACCGGGGAGCTGTTTTTT	CATGGLATNTGELFF
TRBV7-9	.	.	TRBJ1-3	TGTGCCGCCGGAGTTGTGTCTGGAAACACCATATATTTT	CAAGVVSGNTIYF
TRBV27	TRBD2	.	TRBJ2-1	TGTGCCAGCACCAGCGGGAGCTCCTACAATGAGCAGTTCTTC	CASTSGSSYNEQFF
TRBV11-2	TRBD1	.	TRBJ2-7	TGTGCCAGCAGCCCCCAGGGGGACAGCTCCTACGAGCAGTACTTC	CASSPQGDSSYEQYF
TRBV5-1	.	.	TRBJ1-1	TGCGCCAGCAGCTTGGACCCATCGGTAGACACTGAAGCTTTCTTT	CASSLDPSVDTEAFF
TRBV30	TRBD1	.	TRBJ1-1	TGTGCCTGGAGTCGGACAGGGATGGGTGAAGCTTTCTTT	CAWSRTGMGEAFF
TRBV15	.	.	TRBJ2-5	TGTGCCACCAGCAGAGAGCCCAGGGCCGGGGAGACCCAGTACTTC	CATSREPRAGETQYF
TRBV6-1	TRBD1	.	TRBJ2-2	TGTGCCAGCAGTCCGGGACAGGATTGGGTCGGGGAGCTGTTTTTT	CASSPGQDWVGELFF
TRBV2	.	.	TRBJ1-6	TGTGCCAGCAGGTCAGGTGACGAGCGGTCACCCCTCCACTTT	CASRSGDERSPLHF
TRBV28	TRBD1	.	TRBJ2-7	TGTGCCAGCAGTCCTGGACAGGGGATACGGGAGCAGTACTTC	CASSPGQGIREQYF